What follows describes a single T cell receptor beta chain. Germline assignment: CDR1 SGDLS and CDR2 YYNGEE. With 5 bases removed from V and 0 bases from J, the gap between germline ends came to 18 bases. The CDR3 spans 17 residues. This entry is derived from a study of T cells in Graves' hyperthyroidism and ophthalmopathy. Researchers took RNA transcripts and amplified the TCR beta CDR3 regions from them. HTBI primers were the set used in a first-round RT-PCR of the TCR CDR3. Using its own MiXCR run on the multiplex PCR reads, TCRdb lists one record per CDR3 protein. The data show a few hundred thousand distinct CDR3 sequences, 15% to 18% seen once.

Sequenced material: blood. This clonotype originated in a woman younger than 30 with Graves' hyperthyroidism that later progressed to Graves' ophthalmopathy. The genes are TRBV9 and TRBJ2-1; D unclear. CDR3 protein: CASRECSHGSSYNEQFF. The CDR3 coding sequence is TGTGCCAGCAGAGAGTGTAGCCACGGAAGCTCCTACAATGAGCAGTTCTTC.